What follows describes a single TCR beta chain. Its antigen remains unidentified. No much larger clonotype is one base removed from it; base qualities were not supplied. Library preparation was by the immunoSEQ multiplex PCR assay. TCRdb stores this immuneACCESS table with in-frame sequences only. Part of the clones is absent; in the studies checked, under half of the shortfall reflects unresolved V genes, and no reason is known for the rest. Across this sample there are roughly 130,000 clones, with 90% seen only once. Of the sample, 2% to 2.5% falls within the top ten clones. The data derive from a study of control samples from healthy donors and cancer patients (dated by TCRdb to the early 2020s). The CDR1 and CDR2 encoded by the germline V gene are MNHGY and SVAAGI. From cysteine to phenylalanine, the CDR3 is 14 amino acids long. CDR3 DNA is the only sequence kept; it has 42 bases, read in frame from the first base. V and J are truncated by 5 bases and 8 bases respectively, leaving an intervening sequence of 15 bases.

Sequencing was done on a sample of blood. The clonotype originates from a man aged 18-30 years in good health. The rearranged segments are TRBV6-9 and TRBJ1-4; no D gene can be assigned with confidence. The DNA reads as follows: TGTGCCAGCAGTCAGGACTATTTGGGGGAAAAACTGTTTTTT. Protein translation: CASSQDYLGEKLFF.